These T cell receptor beta chains were read from a single sample in a study of cytomegalovirus exposure and HLA in healthy donors. The protocol was immunoSEQ multiplex PCR, while the TCRdb copy is restricted to in-frame clones and leaves out a portion. The sample is made up of some 120,000 clones, and the top ten hold about 3.8% of it. Sequenced: PBMCs. Receptors were obtained from a man aged 30 to 45 in good health and CMV-seronegative. CDR3s include the opening cysteine and the closing phenylalanine or tryptophan. A D gene is named only where the DNA matches it firmly.

TRBD1 TRBJ1-2 TRBV6-1 TGTGCCAGCCGAGAAACAGGGGGACCTAACTATGGCTACACCTTC CASRETGGPNYGYTF
TRBD1 TRBJ1-5 TRBV19 TGTGCCAGTAGTATACGGGACAGGAACAATCAGCCCCAGCATTTT CASSIRDRNNQPQHF
TRBD2 TRBJ2-1 TRBV4-3 TGCGCCAGCAGCCAAGGAACAGCGGGGGGATTGTACAATGAGCAGTTCTTC CASSQGTAGGLYNEQFF
TRBD1 TRBJ1-1 TRBV7-9 TGTGCCAGCAGCCTACAGGGGCCGACGAACACTGAAGCTTTCTTT CASSLQGPTNTEAFF
TRBD2 TRBJ2-3 TRBV2 TGTGCCAGCAGTGGAGGAGCGGGGTACGCAGATACGCAGTATTTT CASSGGAGYADTQYF
TRBD2 TRBJ2-3 TRBV5-1 TGCGCCAGCAGCTGGAGCGGGGGGGGCACAGATACGCAGTATTTT CASSWSGGGTDTQYF
- TRBJ1-2 TRBV30 TGTGCCTGGAGTGGAACAAGTTATGGCTACACCTTC CAWSGTSYGYTF
TRBD1 TRBJ2-7 TRBV2 TGTGCCAGCAGGGCGGGACAGGGGGGTTACGAGCAGTACTTC CASRAGQGGYEQYF
- TRBJ2-3 TRBV9 TGTGCCAGCAGCCCCAGACCTAGCTACACGCGATCGGGGGCAGATACGCAGTATTTT CASSPRPSYTRSGADTQYF
- TRBJ2-3 TRBV7-7 TGTGCCAGCAGCCCGAGTAGCACAGATACGCAGTATTTT CASSPSSTDTQYF
- TRBJ2-5 TRBV19 TGTGCCAGTAGAGCGGTAGGCGAGACCCAGTACTTC CASRAVGETQYF
- TRBJ2-7 TRBV2 TGTGCCAGCAGTGTGGGGCCCCCCTACGAGCAGTACTTC CASSVGPPYEQYF
- TRBJ1-3 TRBV7-8 TGTGCCAGCAGCTTATACCCCAGGGCGACTCCTGGAAACACCATATATTTT CASSLYPRATPGNTIYF
TRBD1 TRBJ1-6 TRBV27 TGTGCCAGCAGTTTTGATTTGGACAGGAATAATTCACCCCTCCACTTT CASSFDLDRNNSPLHF
- TRBJ2-2 TRBV12-5 TGTGCTAGTGGTTCCCCAAGCTCCGGGGAGCTGTTTTTT CASGSPSSGELFF
TRBD1 TRBJ2-3 TRBV19 TGTGCCAGTAGTGAGCGGGACAGGGATTTAACAGATACGCAGTATTTT CASSERDRDLTDTQYF
- TRBJ2-5 TRBV9 TGTGCCAGCAGCGTAACAGGGACAGAGACCCAGTACTTC CASSVTGTETQYF
TRBD1 TRBJ1-2 TRBV5-5 TGTGCCAGCAGCTTGGGACAGGGGGCTGGTGGCTACACCTTC CASSLGQGAGGYTF
- TRBJ2-3 TRBV6-1 TGTGCCAGCAGTGAAAGTTGGACCCACGGGAGCACGCAGTATTTT CASSESWTHGSTQYF
- TRBJ1-1 TRBV7-8 TGTGCCAGCAGCTTACTTTATAAGAACACTGAAGCTTTCTTT CASSLLYKNTEAFF
- TRBJ1-1 TRBV30 TGTGCCGGGATGGCGGGCCGAGCTTTCTTT CAGMAGRAFF